The 8 T cell receptor beta chains below were found in one sample sequenced in a study of metastatic and nonmetastatic thyroid tumors. Via MiXCR, TCRdb re-called the PCR reads. The data contain almost 70,000 clones, around 14% of them singletons. Not a single patient had been given any form of treatment at any point before undergoing thyroid surgery. The sequenced sample consisted of blood. The receptor source for this set is a male donor with papillary thyroid cancer or a benign thyroid nodule (not recorded which). Some clones in this sample may be carry-over from other donors' samples.

This clone was picked up a small number of times. V usage is TRBV6-2 or TRBV6-3 and J usage is TRBJ2-2; 15 nucleotides align to TRBD2. Germline V gene sequence: CDR1 MNHEY, CDR2 SVGEGT. V gave up 7 bases and J gave up 9 bases; unmatched junction bases: 6. CDR3 size: 15 residues. The CDR3 sequence is CASIGTSGRSWELFF. CDR3 DNA sequence: TGTGCCAGCATCGGGACTAGCGGGAGGTCCTGGGAGCTGTTTTTT.

Many counts were recorded for this clone. The chain is built from TRBV5-1 and TRBJ2-1, with D possibly matching TRBD2 (5 bases). This CDR3 spans 15 amino acids. The V gene's germline CDR1 is SGHRS and CDR2 YFSETQ. The V and J ends lost 0 bases and 0 bases respectively, with 7 bases between them. The CDR3 here is CASSLGEHSYNEQFF. As DNA, the CDR3 is TGCGCCAGCAGCTTGGGGGAGCACTCCTACAATGAGCAGTTCTTC.

This clone was detected many times. CDR3 sequence reads: CSAVAASPVKNIQYF. In nucleotides, the CDR3 is TGCAGTGCTGTAGCCGCTTCGCCGGTCAAAAACATTCAGTACTTC. The chain has TRBV20-1 and TRBJ2-4; D is unresolved. The germline gives CDR1 DFQATT, CDR2 SNEGSKA (reference sequence). Trimming removed 5 bases from V and 3 bases from J, with 17 bases in between. The CDR3 contains 15 residues.

This clone appeared many times. The CDR3 here is CASSLYRTGYFSYEQYV. CDR3 in DNA: TGTGCCAGCAGTTTATATAGGACAGGCTACTTCTCCTACGAGCAGTACGTC. This chain uses TRBV12-3 or TRBV12-4 with TRBJ2-7; 7 nucleotides align to TRBD1. V lost 2 bases, J lost 0 bases, and 10 bases stayed unmatched. CDR3 length: 17 residues.

This clone was observed many times. This chain joins TRBV4-1 and TRBJ1-1; no clear D gene. The CDR3 contains 13 residues. V lost 8 bases, J lost 1 base, and 11 bases lay in between. Germline V gives CDR1 MGHRA, CDR2 YSYEKL. In DNA, the CDR3 is TGCGCCAGCGGTTGGACGACGAACACTGAAGCTTTCTTT. Translating it yields CASGWTTNTEAFF.

The table lists this clone with a count of one. CDR3 sequence: CSVTLGAGGPDTQYF. The CDR3 DNA sequence: TGCAGTGTCACCCTCGGGGCGGGAGGTCCGGATACGCAGTATTTT. The rearrangement joins TRBV20-1 to TRBJ2-3, with 8 bases fitting TRBD2. Germline loops: CDR1 DFQATT, CDR2 SNEGSKA (reference sequence). V was clipped by 7 bases and J by 6 bases; unmatched bases: 15. CDR3 length equals 15 residues.

The chain carries TRBV9 and TRBJ2-5, with 12 bases lining up with TRBD2. In germline, CDR1 is SGDLS, CDR2 YYNGEE. The CDR3 sequence is 19 residues long. With V trimmed by 0 bases and J by 4 bases, 13 bases remained unmatched. The CDR3 is CASSVGLAGGPSMRETQYF. For the CDR3, the DNA is TGTGCCAGCAGCGTAGGGCTAGCGGGAGGGCCGTCAATGCGAGAGACCCAGTACTTC.

The table lists this clone with many counts. Other DNA sequences within the sample encode an identical CDR3. This chain connects TRBV19 to TRBJ1-5; D perhaps matches TRBD1 (5 bases). Trimming pared 5 bases from V and 5 bases from J, leaving 16 bases between. The CDR3 runs 15 residues. Germline-derived CDR1 and CDR2 are LNHDA and SQIVND (reference sequence). CDR3 region: CASSPRRETDQPQHF. Here the CDR3 DNA reads TGTGCCAGTAGTCCGAGACGGGAGACAGATCAGCCCCAGCATTTT.